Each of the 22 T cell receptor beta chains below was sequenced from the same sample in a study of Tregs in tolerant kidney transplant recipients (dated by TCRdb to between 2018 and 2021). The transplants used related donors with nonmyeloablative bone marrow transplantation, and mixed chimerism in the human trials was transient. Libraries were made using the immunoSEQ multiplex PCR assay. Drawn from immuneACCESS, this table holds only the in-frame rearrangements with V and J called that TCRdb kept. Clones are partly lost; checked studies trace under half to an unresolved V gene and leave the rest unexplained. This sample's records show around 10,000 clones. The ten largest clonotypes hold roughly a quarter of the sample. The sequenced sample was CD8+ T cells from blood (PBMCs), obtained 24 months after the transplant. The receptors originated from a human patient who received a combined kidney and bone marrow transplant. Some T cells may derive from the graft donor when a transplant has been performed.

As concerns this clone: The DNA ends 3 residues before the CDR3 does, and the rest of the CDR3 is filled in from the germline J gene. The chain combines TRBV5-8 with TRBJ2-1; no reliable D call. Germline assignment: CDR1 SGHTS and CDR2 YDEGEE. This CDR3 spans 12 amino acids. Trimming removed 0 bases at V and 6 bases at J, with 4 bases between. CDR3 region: CASSLATNEQFF. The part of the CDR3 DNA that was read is TGTGCCAGCAGCTTGGCTACCAATGAG.

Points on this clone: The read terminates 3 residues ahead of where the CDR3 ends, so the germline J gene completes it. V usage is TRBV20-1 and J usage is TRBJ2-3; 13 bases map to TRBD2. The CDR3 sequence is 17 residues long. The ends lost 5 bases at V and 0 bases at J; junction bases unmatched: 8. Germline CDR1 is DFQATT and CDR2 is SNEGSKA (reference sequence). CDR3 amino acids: CSAQGLAGVGSTDTQYF. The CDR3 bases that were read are TGCAGTGCTCAAGGACTAGCGGGAGTGGGGAGCACAGATACG.

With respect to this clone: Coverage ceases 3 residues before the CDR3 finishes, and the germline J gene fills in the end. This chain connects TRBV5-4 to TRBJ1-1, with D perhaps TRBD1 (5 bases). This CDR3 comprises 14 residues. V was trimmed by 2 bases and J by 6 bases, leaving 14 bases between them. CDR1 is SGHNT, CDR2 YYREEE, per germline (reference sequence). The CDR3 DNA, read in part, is TGTGCCAGCAGCTTTAGGGGTGGAGGGGCTGAA. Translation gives CASSFRGGGAE. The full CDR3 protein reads CASSFRGGGAEAFF.

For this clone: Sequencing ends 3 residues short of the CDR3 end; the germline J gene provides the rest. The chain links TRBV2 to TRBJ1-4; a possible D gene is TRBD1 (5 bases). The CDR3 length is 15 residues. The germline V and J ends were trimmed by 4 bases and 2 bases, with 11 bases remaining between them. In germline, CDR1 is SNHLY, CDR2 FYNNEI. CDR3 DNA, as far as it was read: TGTGCCAGCAGTGGCCTAAAGGGGACTAATGAAAAA. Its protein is CASSGLKGTNEK. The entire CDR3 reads CASSGLKGTNEKLFF.

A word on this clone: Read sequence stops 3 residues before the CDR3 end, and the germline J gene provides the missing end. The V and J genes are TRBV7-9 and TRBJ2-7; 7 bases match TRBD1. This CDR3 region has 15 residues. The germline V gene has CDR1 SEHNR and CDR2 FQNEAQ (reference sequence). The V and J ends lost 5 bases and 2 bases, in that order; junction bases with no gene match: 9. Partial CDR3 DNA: TGTGCCAGCAGCAAAATCCGGGACAGCACCTACGAG. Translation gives CASSKIRDSTYE. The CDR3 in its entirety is CASSKIRDSTYEQYF.

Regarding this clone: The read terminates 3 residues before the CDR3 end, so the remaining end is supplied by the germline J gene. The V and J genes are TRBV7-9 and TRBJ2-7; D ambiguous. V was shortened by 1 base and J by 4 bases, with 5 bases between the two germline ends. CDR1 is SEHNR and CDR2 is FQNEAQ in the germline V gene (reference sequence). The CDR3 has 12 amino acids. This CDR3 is CASSLVKYEQYF. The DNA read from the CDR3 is TGTGCCAGCAGCTTAGTCAAATACGAG.

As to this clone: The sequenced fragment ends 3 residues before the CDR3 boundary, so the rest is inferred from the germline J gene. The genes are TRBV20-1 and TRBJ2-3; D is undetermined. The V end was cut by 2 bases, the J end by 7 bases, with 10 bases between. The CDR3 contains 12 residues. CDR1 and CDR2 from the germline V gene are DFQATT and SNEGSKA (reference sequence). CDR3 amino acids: CSARLLPNTQYF. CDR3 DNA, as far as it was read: TGCAGTGCTAGACTGTTACCTAATACG.

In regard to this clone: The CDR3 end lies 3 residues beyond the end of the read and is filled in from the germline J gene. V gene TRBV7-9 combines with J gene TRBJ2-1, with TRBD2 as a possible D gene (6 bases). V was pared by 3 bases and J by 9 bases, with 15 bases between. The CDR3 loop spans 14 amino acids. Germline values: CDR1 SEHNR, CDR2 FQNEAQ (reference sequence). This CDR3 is CASSLGPRGVEQFF. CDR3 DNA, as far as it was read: TGTGCCAGCAGCTTGGGACCGCGGGGTGTTGAG.

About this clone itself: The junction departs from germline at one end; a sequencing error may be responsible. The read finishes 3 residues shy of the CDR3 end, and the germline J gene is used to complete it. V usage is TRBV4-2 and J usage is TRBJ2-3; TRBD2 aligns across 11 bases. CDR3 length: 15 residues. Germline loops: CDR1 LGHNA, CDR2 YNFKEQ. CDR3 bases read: TGCGCCAGCAGCCACTTACTAGCGGGAGAAGATACG. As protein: CASSHLLAGEDT. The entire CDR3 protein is CASSHLLAGEDTQYF.

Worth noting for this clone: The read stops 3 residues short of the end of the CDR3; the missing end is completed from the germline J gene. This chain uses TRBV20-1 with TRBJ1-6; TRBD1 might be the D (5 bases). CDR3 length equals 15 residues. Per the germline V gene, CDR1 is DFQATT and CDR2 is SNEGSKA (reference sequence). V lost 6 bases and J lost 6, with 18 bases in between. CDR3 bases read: TGCAGTGCCCAACTCCGGGGGTTGGGTAATTCACCC. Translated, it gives CSAQLRGLGNSP. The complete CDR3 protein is CSAQLRGLGNSPLHF.

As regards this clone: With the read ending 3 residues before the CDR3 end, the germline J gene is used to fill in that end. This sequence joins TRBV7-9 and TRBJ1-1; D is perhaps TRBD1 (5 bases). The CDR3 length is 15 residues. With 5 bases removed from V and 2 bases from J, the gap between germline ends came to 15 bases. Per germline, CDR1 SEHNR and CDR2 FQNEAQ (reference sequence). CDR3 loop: CASSATPGENTEAFF. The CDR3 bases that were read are TGTGCCAGCAGCGCTACACCGGGGGAAAACACTGAA. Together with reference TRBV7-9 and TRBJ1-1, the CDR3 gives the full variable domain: DTGVSQNPRHKITKRGQNVTFRCDPISEHNRLYWYRQTLGQGPEFLTYFQNEAQLEKSRLLSDRFSAERPKGSFSTLEIQRTEQGDSAMYLCASSATPGENTEAFFGQGTRLTVV.

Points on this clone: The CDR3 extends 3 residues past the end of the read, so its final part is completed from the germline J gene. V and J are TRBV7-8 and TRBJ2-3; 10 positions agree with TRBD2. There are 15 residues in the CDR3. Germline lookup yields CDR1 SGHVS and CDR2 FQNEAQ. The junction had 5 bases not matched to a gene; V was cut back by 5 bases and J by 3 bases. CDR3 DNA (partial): TGTGCCAGCAGCCGACCGGGACTAGCGACAGATACG. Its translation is CASSRPGLATDT. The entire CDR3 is CASSRPGLATDTQYF.

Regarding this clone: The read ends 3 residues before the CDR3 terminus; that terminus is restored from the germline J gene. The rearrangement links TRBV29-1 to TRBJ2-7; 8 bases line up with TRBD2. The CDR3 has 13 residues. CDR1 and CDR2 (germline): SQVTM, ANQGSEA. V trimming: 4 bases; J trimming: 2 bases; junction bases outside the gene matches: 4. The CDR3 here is CSVGASGPYEQYF. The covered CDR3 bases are TGCAGCGTTGGGGCTAGCGGGCCCTACGAG.

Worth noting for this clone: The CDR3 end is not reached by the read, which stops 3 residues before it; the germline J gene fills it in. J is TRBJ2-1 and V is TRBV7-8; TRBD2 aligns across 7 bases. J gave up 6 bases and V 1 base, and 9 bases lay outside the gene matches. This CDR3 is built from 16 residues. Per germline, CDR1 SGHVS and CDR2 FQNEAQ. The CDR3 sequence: CASSLVSSGMSNEQFF. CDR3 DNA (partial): TGTGCCAGCAGCTTAGTCTCCAGCGGGATGTCCAATGAG.

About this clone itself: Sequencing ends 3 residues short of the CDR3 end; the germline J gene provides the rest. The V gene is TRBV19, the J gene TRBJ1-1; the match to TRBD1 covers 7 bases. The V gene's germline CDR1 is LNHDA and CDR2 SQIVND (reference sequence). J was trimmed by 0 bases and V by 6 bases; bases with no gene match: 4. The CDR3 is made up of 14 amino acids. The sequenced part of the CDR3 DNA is TGTGCCAGTAGGTCGGGACAGATGAACACTGAA. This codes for CASRSGQMNTE. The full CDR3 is CASRSGQMNTEAFF.

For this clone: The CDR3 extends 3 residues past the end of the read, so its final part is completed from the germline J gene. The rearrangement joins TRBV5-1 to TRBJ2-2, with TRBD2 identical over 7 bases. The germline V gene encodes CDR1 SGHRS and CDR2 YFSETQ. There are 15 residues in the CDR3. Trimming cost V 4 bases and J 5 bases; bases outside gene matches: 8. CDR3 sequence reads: CASSTSSGRTGELFF. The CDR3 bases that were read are TGCGCCAGCAGCACGTCTAGCGGACGGACCGGGGAG.

Partial CDR3 DNA: TGTGCCAGCAGCTTAATCGGGCGGGGCTACACAGATACG. This encodes CASSLIGRGYTDT. The entire CDR3 sequence reads CASSLIGRGYTDTQYF. The rearrangement links TRBV7-3 to TRBJ2-3; tentatively, D is TRBD2 (6 bases). The read is 3 residues too short to cover the CDR3 end, so that end is filled in from the germline J gene. This CDR3 spans 16 amino acids. CDR1 SGHTA and CDR2 FQGTGA come from the germline V gene. Deletions cut 1 base from V and 2 bases from J, with 13 bases between.

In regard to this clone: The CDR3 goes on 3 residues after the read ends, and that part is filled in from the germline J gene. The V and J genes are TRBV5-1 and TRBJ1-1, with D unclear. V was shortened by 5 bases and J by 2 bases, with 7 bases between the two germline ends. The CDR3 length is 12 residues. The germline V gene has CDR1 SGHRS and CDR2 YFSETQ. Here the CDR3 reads CASRQLNTEAFF. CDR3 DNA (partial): TGCGCCAGCAGACAGTTAAACACTGAA.

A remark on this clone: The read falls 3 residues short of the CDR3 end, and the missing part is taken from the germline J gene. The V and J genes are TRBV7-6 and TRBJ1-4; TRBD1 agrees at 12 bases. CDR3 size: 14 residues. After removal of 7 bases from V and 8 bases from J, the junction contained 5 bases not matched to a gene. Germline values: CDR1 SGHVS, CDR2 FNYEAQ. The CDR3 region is CASTLGQGAEKLFF. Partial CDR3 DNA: TGTGCCAGCACCTTGGGACAGGGGGCCGAAAAA. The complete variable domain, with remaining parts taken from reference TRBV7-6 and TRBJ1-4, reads GAGVSQSPRYKVTKRGQDVALRCDPISGHVSLYWYRQALGQGPEFLTYFNYEAQQDKSGLPNDRFSAERPEGSISTLTIQRTEQRDSAMYRCASTLGQGAEKLFFGSGTQLSVL.

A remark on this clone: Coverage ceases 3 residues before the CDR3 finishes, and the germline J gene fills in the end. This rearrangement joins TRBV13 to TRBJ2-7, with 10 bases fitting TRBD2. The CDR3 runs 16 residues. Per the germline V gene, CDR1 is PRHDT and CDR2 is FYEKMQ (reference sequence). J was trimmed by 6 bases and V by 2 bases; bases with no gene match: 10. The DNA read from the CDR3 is TGTGCCAGCAGCTTAAAATCGGCTAGCGGGAGTTCCGAG. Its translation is CASSLKSASGSSE. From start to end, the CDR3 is CASSLKSASGSSEQYF.

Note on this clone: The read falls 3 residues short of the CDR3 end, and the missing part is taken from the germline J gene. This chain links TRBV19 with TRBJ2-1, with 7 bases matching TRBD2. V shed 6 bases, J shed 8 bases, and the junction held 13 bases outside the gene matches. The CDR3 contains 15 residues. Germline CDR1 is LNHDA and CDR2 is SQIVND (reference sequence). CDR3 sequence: CASRRPVRGGDEQFF. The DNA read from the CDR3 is TGTGCCAGTAGACGCCCCGTGAGGGGAGGGGATGAG.

The CDR3: CASSLEGQGAAGELFF. The CDR3 DNA, read in part, is TGTGCCAGCAGCCTGGAGGGACAGGGGGCGGCCGGGGAG. The genes are TRBV7-6 and TRBJ2-2; 12 nucleotides line up with TRBD1. The read halts 3 residues ahead of the CDR3 end, with the missing end drawn from the germline J gene. V gave up 5 bases and J gave up 6 bases; unmatched junction bases: 7. This CDR3 comprises 16 residues. CDR1 and CDR2 (germline): SGHVS, FNYEAQ.